Described below is a single T cell receptor beta chain sequence and its context. The CDR3 totals 15 residues. J was trimmed by 11 bases and V by 1 base; bases with no gene match: 10. Germline values: CDR1 LGHNA, CDR2 YNFKEQ. Here immunoSEQ multiplex PCR was the method, and the copy in TCRdb shows in-frame clones only, minus some. The data contain around 400,000 clones, approximately 90% of them seen just once; the ten biggest clones take up roughly 0.9%. Study members were between about 18 and 95 years old and lived in some 26 US regions. In assigning cohorts, the study relied on participant-reported clinical history. The data originate from a study of blood T cell repertoires in COVID-19. Study-level information: Nucleic acid was either cDNA or gDNA, and it came from T cells, B-cell-depleted T cells, or PBMCs.

The receptor comes from a woman aged 40 to 55 who had been exposed to COVID-19. This sequence joins TRBV4-2 and TRBJ1-5, with 8 bases lining up with TRBD1. Sequenced: PBMCs or T cells enriched from blood (not recorded which). The CDR3 protein is CASSQGGSGGTSQHF. The CDR3 coding sequence is TGTGCCAGCAGCCAAGGAGGGTCAGGGGGCACGTCCCAGCATTTT.